Detailed here is one T cell receptor (beta chain). The data stem from a study of technical replicates of blood from a few donors. TCRdb's copy holds only in-frame clones and misses some; the assay was immunoSEQ multiplex PCR. This table has 55,000 to 75,000 clones, 75% to 95% appearing once. The germline V gene has CDR1 MNHNS and CDR2 SASEGT. The CDR3 has 14 residues. Trimming stripped 0 bases from V and 3 bases from J, with 8 bases between. The chain links TRBV6-1 to TRBJ1-2, with D hard to call. The TCR comes from a human donor in good health. Some clones in this sample may be carry-over from other donors' samples. The sequenced sample was PBMCs. In DNA, the CDR3 is TGTGCCAGCAGTGAAGCAGAGCATTACTATGGCTACACCTTC. This gives the protein CASSEAEHYYGYTF.